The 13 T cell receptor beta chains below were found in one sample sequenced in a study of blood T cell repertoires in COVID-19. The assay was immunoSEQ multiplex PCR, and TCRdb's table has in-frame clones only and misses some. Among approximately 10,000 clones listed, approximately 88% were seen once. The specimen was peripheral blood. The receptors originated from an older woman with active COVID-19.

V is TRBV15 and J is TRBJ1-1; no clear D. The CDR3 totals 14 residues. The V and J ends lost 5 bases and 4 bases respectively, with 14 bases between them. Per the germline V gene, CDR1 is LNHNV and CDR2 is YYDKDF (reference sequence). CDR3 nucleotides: TGTGCCACCAGCTGGACCGGGATTGGCACTGAAGCTTTCTTT. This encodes CATSWTGIGTEAFF. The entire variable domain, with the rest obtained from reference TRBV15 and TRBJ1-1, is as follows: DAMVIQNPRYQVTQFGKPVTLSCSQTLNHNVMYWYQQKSSQAPKLLFHYYDKDFNNEADTPDNFQSRRPNTSFCFLDIRSPGLGDTAMYLCATSWTGIGTEAFFGQGTRLTVV.

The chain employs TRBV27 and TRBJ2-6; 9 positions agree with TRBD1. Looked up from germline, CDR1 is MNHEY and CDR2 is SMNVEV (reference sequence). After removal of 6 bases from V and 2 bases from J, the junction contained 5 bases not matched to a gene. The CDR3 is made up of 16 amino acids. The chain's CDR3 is CASRSTGGTGANVLTF. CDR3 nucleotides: TGTGCCAGCAGGTCGACAGGGGGAACTGGGGCCAACGTCCTGACTTTC.

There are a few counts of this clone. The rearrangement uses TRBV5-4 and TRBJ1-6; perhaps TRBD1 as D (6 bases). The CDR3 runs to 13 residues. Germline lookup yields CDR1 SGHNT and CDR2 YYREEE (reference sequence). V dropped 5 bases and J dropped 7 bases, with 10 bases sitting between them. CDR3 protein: CASRPDRNSPLHF. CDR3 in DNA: TGTGCCAGCAGGCCGGACAGAAATTCACCCCTCCACTTT.

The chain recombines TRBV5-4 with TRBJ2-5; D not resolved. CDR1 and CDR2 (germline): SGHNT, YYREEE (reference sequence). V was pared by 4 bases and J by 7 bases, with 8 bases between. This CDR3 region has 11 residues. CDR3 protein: CASSESGTQYF. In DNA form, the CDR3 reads TGTGCCAGCAGCGAATCGGGGACCCAGTACTTC.

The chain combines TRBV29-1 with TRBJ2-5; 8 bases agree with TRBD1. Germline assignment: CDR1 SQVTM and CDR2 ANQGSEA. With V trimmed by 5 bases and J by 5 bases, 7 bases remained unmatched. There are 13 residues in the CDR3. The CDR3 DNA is TGCAGCGTTTCAGGGGGCGCCTGGGAGACCCAGTACTTC. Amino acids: CSVSGGAWETQYF. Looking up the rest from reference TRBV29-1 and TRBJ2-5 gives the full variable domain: SAVISQKPSRDICQRGTSLTIQCQVDSQVTMMFWYRQQPGQSLTLIATANQGSEATYESGFVIDKFPISRPNLTFSTLTVSNMSPEDSSIYLCSVSGGAWETQYFGPGTRLLVL.

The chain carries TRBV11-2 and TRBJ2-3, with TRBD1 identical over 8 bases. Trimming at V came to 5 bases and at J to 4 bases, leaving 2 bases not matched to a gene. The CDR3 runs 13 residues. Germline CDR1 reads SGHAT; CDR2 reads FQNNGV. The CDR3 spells CASSRTGPDTQYF. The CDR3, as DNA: TGTGCCAGCAGCCGGACAGGGCCAGATACGCAGTATTTT.

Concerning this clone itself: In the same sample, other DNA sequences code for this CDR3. CDR3 in DNA: TGTGCTAGTGGTCGGGGTTCAGGGGGCGTGTTGGGGGACACTGAAGCTTTCTTT. Translating it yields CASGRGSGGVLGDTEAFF. The V and J genes are TRBV12-5 and TRBJ1-1; the match to TRBD1 covers 8 bases. The CDR3 runs 18 residues. V shed 5 bases and J 3 bases; nucleotides not matched to a gene: 17. The germline V gene encodes CDR1 LGHNT and CDR2 FRNRAP.

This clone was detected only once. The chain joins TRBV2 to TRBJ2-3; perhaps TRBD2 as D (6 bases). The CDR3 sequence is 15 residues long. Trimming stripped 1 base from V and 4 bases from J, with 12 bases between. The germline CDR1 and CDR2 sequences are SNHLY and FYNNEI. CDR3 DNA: TGTGCCAGCAGTGAAGGGCGGGGTGGGGCAGATACGCAGTATTTT. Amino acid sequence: CASSEGRGGADTQYF.

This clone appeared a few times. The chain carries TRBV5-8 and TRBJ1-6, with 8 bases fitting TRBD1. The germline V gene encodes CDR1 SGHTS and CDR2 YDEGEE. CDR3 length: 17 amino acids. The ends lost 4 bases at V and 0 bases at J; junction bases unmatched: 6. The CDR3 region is CASSGGTGSSYNSPLHF. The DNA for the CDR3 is TGTGCCAGCAGCGGCGGGACAGGTAGCTCCTATAATTCACCCCTCCACTTT. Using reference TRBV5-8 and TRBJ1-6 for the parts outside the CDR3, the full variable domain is EAGVTQSPTHLIKTRGQQATLRCSPISGHTSVYWYQQALGLGLQFLLWYDEGEERNRGNFPPRFSGRQFPNYSSELNVNALELEDSALYLCASSGGTGSSYNSPLHFGNGTRLTVT.

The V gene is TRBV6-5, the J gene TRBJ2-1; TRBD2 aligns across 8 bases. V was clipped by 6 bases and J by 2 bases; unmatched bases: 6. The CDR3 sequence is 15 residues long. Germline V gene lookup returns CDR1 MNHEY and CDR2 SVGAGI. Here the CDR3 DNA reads TGTGCCAGCAGGCCCCTAGCGGGTACCTACAATGAGCAGTTCTTC. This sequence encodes CASRPLAGTYNEQFF.

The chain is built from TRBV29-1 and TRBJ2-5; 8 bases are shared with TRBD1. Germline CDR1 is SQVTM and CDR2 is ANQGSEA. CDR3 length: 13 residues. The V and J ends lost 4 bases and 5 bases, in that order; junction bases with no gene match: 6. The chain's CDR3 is CSVVSRGRETQYF. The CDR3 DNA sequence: TGCAGCGTTGTCTCCAGGGGGCGGGAGACCCAGTACTTC.

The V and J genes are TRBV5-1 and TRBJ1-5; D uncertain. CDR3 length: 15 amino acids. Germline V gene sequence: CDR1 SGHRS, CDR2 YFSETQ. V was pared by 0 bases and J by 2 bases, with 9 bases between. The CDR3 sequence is CASSLGGLGNQPQHF. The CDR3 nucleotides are TGCGCCAGCAGCTTGGGCGGGCTAGGCAATCAGCCCCAGCATTTT.

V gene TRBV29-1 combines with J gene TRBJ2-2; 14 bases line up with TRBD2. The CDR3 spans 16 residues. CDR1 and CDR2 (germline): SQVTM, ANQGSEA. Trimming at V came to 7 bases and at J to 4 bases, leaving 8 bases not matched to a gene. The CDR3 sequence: CSATTSGGAGTGELFF. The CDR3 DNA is TGCAGCGCTACGACTAGCGGGGGGGCCGGCACCGGGGAGCTGTTTTTT.